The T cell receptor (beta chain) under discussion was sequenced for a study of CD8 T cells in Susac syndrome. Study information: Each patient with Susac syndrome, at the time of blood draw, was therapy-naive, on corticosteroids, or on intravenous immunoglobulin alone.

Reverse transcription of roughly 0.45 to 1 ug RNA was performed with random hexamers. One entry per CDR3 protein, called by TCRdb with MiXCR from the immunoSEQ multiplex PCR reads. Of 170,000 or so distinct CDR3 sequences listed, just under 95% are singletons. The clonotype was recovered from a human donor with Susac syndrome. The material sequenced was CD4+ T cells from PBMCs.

The CDR3 sequence is CASTSGVSGYTF. The CDR3 DNA sequence: TGTGCCAGCACCTCCGGGGTTAGTGGCTACACCTTC. The chain has TRBV28 and TRBJ1-2; D gene unclear. The CDR3 length is 12 residues. Trimming shortened V by 7 bases and J by 7 bases, and 13 bases separated the two germline ends. Germline V gene lookup returns CDR1 MDHEN and CDR2 SYDVKM.